This note documents a single T cell receptor (beta chain) sequence. The sample belongs to a study of control samples from healthy donors and cancer patients. There are 16 residues in the CDR3. Germline-derived CDR1 and CDR2 are LGHDT and YNNKEL (reference sequence). Trimming stripped 0 bases from V and 6 bases from J, with 17 bases between. Method: immunoSEQ multiplex PCR; TCRdb's copy keeps in-frame clones and lacks some. The table has tens of thousands of clones, about 92% seen once; the top ten hold 1.6%. This sequence was found in a man aged 35 to 55 with colorectal cancer. Sequencing used PBMCs. The gene calls are TRBV3-1 (or the pseudogene TRBV3-2) and TRBJ1-1; a weak D match, TRBD1 (5 bases). The CDR3 spells CASSQDPARGLSEAFF. CDR3 bases: TGTGCCAGCAGCCAAGATCCAGCGAGGGGTCTGTCTGAAGCTTTCTTT.